This TCR beta chain came from a study of cytomegalovirus exposure and HLA in healthy donors. This clone occurred a few times. The CDR3 is 13 residues long. Germline assignment: CDR1 PRHDT and CDR2 FYEKMQ (reference sequence). The V segment lost 5 bases and the J segment 7 bases; nucleotides outside the gene matches: 7. The PCR had 60 Vbeta and 13 Jbeta primers. The data were produced by immunoSEQ multiplex PCR, yet TCRdb's version contains in-frame clones alone and is incomplete. The sample holds tens of thousands of clones; approximately 70% are singletons and the top ten take about 22%. Source material: PBMCs. This clonotype was sampled from a man aged 35-49 years in good health and CMV-seropositive. The J gene is TRBJ1-1, the V gene TRBV13; 7 bases align to TRBD1. The CDR3 DNA reads TGTGCCAGCAGCCTAAAGGGGGCGGGTGAAGCTTTCTTT. Translation gives CASSLKGAGEAFF.